This T cell receptor beta chain came from a study of cytomegalovirus exposure and HLA in healthy donors (dated by TCRdb to the late 2010s). Turning to the overall study: In an earlier analysis of around 540 of the donors, 276 Gb of sequence data and some 100 million unique TCR beta sequences from roughly 180 million T cells were reported. An early release covering some 640 HLA-typed donors comprised 250 to 350 gigabases of sequencing data and approximately 80 million unique TCR sequences. Of the 300 to 450 genotyped donors, more than 75% were placed in the genetic ancestry cluster associated with self-reported Caucasian donors. The study aimed to test whether signatures of past pathogen exposure could be identified by cataloging public T cell receptors. The T cell repertoires of 550 to 850 subjects were profiled by immunosequencing and related to cytomegalovirus serostatus. Besides the first cohort of 500 to 700 subjects, a separate validation cohort made up of over 95 different subjects was used. To predict cytomegalovirus infection status, the study brought together high-throughput TCR immunosequencing, statistical association of individual TCRs with disease status, and machine learning. A later analysis re-examined previously published TCR beta repertoires from 610 or so donors and added high-resolution HLA genotyping to investigate patterns of TCR occurrence. In the later analysis, no new phenotypic data were used to find candidate immune exposures; instead, reliance was placed on TCR beta sequences and their occurrence across donors. An earlier analysis of 587 of the donors applied high-throughput TCR beta sequencing to assess whether each TCR beta V gene segment acted as functional or pseudogenic. Donor age, sex, ethnicity and CMV serostatus were compiled alongside the repertoire data. In a later genetic analysis, genome-wide SNP genotypes for about three fifths of the roughly 670 donors were used, and that subset was treated as a discovery cohort. All discovery cohort repertoires had been generated using a single sequencing platform. Both class I and class II loci were covered by HLA typing, at four-digit resolution. The number of typed donors differed by locus: about 620-640 for A, B, C, DRB1 and DQB1; approximately 520 for DQA1; approximately 600 for DPA1; and around 450 for DPB1. Roughly 5 DR-DQ haplotypes were handled as single units for association and clustering, since linkage in the cohort was strong. Among some 400 genotyped donors of the cohort, an average of around 240,000 unique TCR beta nucleotide sequences was sequenced per donor, of which approximately 19% were non-productive. Overall study outcomes, separate from this receptor: In both the original and validation cohorts, the classifier was reported to diagnose cytomegalovirus status with high specificity and sensitivity. Broadly in line with IMGT annotations, most TCR beta V segments showed up in productive rearrangements about 87% or about 30% of the time in an earlier analysis of several hundred of the donors. A later analysis reported that several top co-occurrence clusters appeared linked to parvovirus B19, influenza, CMV and Epstein-Barr virus. The study listed 150 to 200 TCR beta chains as associated with cytomegalovirus. In a later analysis, the rate of TCR association differed among HLA loci, with DRB1 alleles having the most associated TCRs and HLA-C alleles having the fewest. At a false discovery rate of 0.05, a later analysis linked 16,000 or so TCR beta sequences to specific HLA alleles. A later analysis found that HLA-associated TCR beta chains were more clonally expanded and had lower generation probabilities than equally common non-associated chains. According to a later analysis, most CMV-associated TCR beta chains appeared to be HLA-restricted, and the HLA associations seemed to be driven largely by CMV exposure. When HLA alleles, especially DR and DQ, strongly co-occurred, attributing TCR associations to individual alleles was difficult. Linkage disequilibrium might explain the correlated functional status among segregating V segments, but an unknown experimental factor could not be ruled out. In a later genetic analysis, a missense DCLRE1C variant was associated with V-gene and J-gene trimming of TCR beta chains, and the association was replicated in an independent cohort. A cluster of highly shared sequence variants was judged likely to represent a technical artifact of the sequencing pipeline. A later genetic analysis reported fewer N-insertions in productive TCRs among donors in an Asian-associated ancestry cluster than the approximately 670-donor mean. In vitro tests confirmed that a few of the cytomegalovirus-associated TCR beta chains recognize cytomegalovirus antigens. Some IMGT-functional V segments, including TRBV6-2 and TRBV6-3, could not be told apart with the 87-base-pair reads, so those segments were excluded. It was suggested by the authors that the approach could potentially be generalized to other disease states and immunological phenotypes. Most TCR sequences were seen in very few donors, while some public TCRs were found in many individuals. The only immune exposure information available for the cohort was CMV serostatus. Because some donors lacked HLA typing at each locus, the association tests relied only on the typed subset. Presence/absence analyses assumed roughly uniform sequencing depth across donors, an assumption that may not hold. A further reported finding was that TCR beta sequences accurately predicted the HLA-A and HLA-B alleles for most subjects in the first cohort. Only TCR beta chains were sequenced in this cohort, and the absence of alpha or paired-chain data limited detectable features. Because counts were too low, roughly 17 rarely observed V segments, including chromosome 9 orphons, were left out of the earlier analysis of about 620 of the donors.

A remark on this clone: Its recognized antigen is unknown. No much larger clone exists at a distance of one base, and base qualities are not known.

For CDR1 and CDR2, the germline V gene lists SNHLY and FYNNEI. V is shortened by 6 bases, J by 2 bases, and the region joining them spans 17 bases. Including cysteine and phenylalanine, the CDR3 has 15 amino acids. Only CDR3 DNA is held: 45 bases, read in frame from base 1. In total, just over 650 healthy bone marrow donors made up the cohort. At the time of sampling, all cohort members were nominally healthy, though unrecorded immune exposures were likely present. The donor was CMV seropositive and belonged to the group of 250 to 350 seropositive cohort members. A peripheral blood sample was provided by each donor, and peripheral blood mononuclear cells were used for TCR beta sequencing. The Qiagen DNeasy Blood Extraction Kit was used to extract genomic DNA from the blood cell samples. The receptor library was made with the immunoSEQ multiplex PCR assay. A mixture of 60 forward primers for TCR Vbeta segments and 13 reverse primers for TCR Jbeta segments was used in the multiplex PCR. The CDR3 region of rearranged TCR beta genes was amplified from genomic DNA by a multiplex PCR assay. On the Illumina HiSeq System, the amplified TCR beta libraries were sequenced as 87-base-pair reads. The authors processed their data as follows. A later analysis tallied 80 million to 95 million unique TCR beta chains across the 666 repertoires, and about 12 million of those chains were shared by two or more donors. To remove PCR and sequencing errors, raw reads were error-corrected and collapsed into unique sequences using a nearest-neighbor algorithm that merged closely related sequences. CDR3 sequences were aligned to IMGT reference sequences to assign V, D and J gene segments. For a sequence to be retained, a match of at least six nucleotides was required to both a V gene segment and a J gene segment. A rearrangement counted as productive if the CDR3 had no stop codons and remained in frame with V and J, and every other rearrangement counted as non-productive. Following IMGT convention, CDR3 was defined as the stretch from the second conserved V-encoded cysteine to the conserved J-encoded phenylalanine. In an earlier analysis of around 570 of the donors, sequences lacking an unambiguous match to a single V gene segment were excluded. In an earlier analysis of around 590 of the donors, a V segment was called functional when productive rearrangements were above 56.7%, and segregating when the standard deviation between donors exceeded 5%. A statistical classification framework was built to diagnose cytomegalovirus status from the catalog of TCR beta chain sequences. In a later analysis, V and J genes were assigned by comparing TCR nucleotide sequences against IMGT/GENE-DB human TR gene sequences. The TCRdist pipeline was used in a later analysis to assign CDR3 sequences and most-parsimonious VDJ recombination scenarios. In a later analysis, every TCR beta chain was defined by the combination of its CDR3 amino acid sequence and its V-gene family, and reads without a unique V-gene family were dropped. As a way to deal with suspected cross-contamination and a sequencing artifact, a later analysis dropped 592 nucleotide sequences that were highly shared and had low generation probability. In a later analysis, a clonal expansion index for each public chain was calculated from normalized within-repertoire ranks of inferred template counts. In a later analysis, generation probabilities were computed using a VDJ recombination model fitted to out-of-frame rearrangements, and the results were checked against IGoR. In a later analysis, TCR-TCR, TCR-HLA and TCR-CMV co-occurrence was scored with hypergeometric tests, and a repertoire-size bias correction was applied to TCR pairs. In a later analysis, false discovery rates were estimated by permuting HLA or CMV assignments 20 times. In a later analysis, co-occurring TCRs were grouped using DBSCAN, and TCRdist sequence similarity was added for clustering within HLA-allele-positive subsets. Repertoires with fewer than 30,000 or more than 120,000 public chains were left out of co-occurrence clustering, as were five repertoires with anomalous nucleotide sharing. This is the immuneACCESS table as TCRdb keeps it, with only in-frame sequences that have V and J called. A part of the clones is gone; compared with another copy, unresolved V genes explain less than half, and the rest is unexplained. V, J and clone size reflect that table, while D and trimming were determined from the DNA. The sample yields some 190,000 clones; about 9% were counted once. The top ten clones comprise approximately 1.4% of the sample.

Recombination joined TRBV2 with TRBJ2-7; a weak D assignment points to TRBD2 (6 bases agree). Sequenced input: PBMCs. This clonotype was obtained from a woman aged 25 to 45 in good health and CMV-seropositive. The bases read TGTGCCAGCAGCCCCGCCGGAGGGCGCCCCTACGAGCAGTACTTC. This is translated as CASSPAGGRPYEQYF.